The entry below describes one T cell receptor beta chain. This entry belongs to a study of T cell responses to AZD1222 COVID-19 vaccine. Profiling relied on immunoSEQ multiplex PCR, and the TCRdb table lists in-frame clones only, not all of them. The sample includes 100,000 to 150,000 clones, roughly 84% of them seen just once. Trimming left V 2 bases short and J 2 bases short, with 4 bases between. The CDR3 spans 12 residues. Germline V lookup: CDR1 SGHRS, CDR2 YFSETQ. Second-dose intervals of approximately 4 or approximately 12 weeks were pooled. Material: peripheral blood, obtained 28 days after the second AZD1222 dose. The genes are TRBV5-1 and TRBJ2-5; D gene ambiguous. The receptor comes from an adult who received the AZD1222 COVID-19 vaccine. Here the CDR3 reads CASSFPQETQYF. The DNA for the CDR3 is TGCGCCAGCAGCTTCCCGCAAGAGACCCAGTACTTC.